The 6 T cell receptor beta chains presented below share a single source sample, sequenced in a study of blood T cells in healthy people across ages. Using a J-beta primer mix together with a sample-barcoded 5' primer, a second PCR was run for about 6 to 12 cycles. TCRdb reanalysed the 5' RACE reads using MiXCR and keeps one entry per CDR3 protein. The data hold 1,500,000 or so distinct CDR3 sequences, with approximately 42% observed a single time. What was sequenced was blood. Receptor source: a woman between 18 and 30 years old in good health.

This clonotype was detected a few times. This chain joins TRBV7-8 and TRBJ2-5; 9 bases are shared with TRBD1. Germline V lookup: CDR1 SGHVS, CDR2 FQNEAQ. With 5 bases clipped from V and 4 bases from J, the junction kept 11 bases outside the gene matches. The CDR3 is 16 amino acids. The DNA for the CDR3 is TGTGCCAGCAGCCCCTCCCGGGACAGGGTTTCAGAGACCCAGTACTTC. It codes for CASSPSRDRVSETQYF.

To note about this clonotype: One end of the junction does not line up with germline, which may come from a read error. This chain connects TRBV20-1 to TRBJ2-1; D gene ambiguous. The CDR3 is 16 residues long. Germline values: CDR1 DFQATT, CDR2 SNEGSKA (reference sequence). Here the CDR3 reads CSAYHTGSRSYDEQFF. The CDR3 DNA reads TGCAGTGCCTACCACACGGGTTCTCGATCCTACGATGAGCAGTTCTTC.

This clonotype was seen a handful of times. The chain has TRBV28 and TRBJ1-2, with D hard to call. The CDR3 sequence is 13 residues long. The germline V and J ends were trimmed by 2 bases and 7 bases, with 11 bases remaining between them. Germline-derived CDR1 and CDR2 are MDHEN and SYDVKM. The CDR3 nucleotides are TGTGCCAGCAGTTTACGGGGTCCCGGTGGCTACACCTTC. This sequence encodes CASSLRGPGGYTF.

This clonotype was recorded a few times. V usage is TRBV20-1 and J usage is TRBJ1-6; D gene uncertain. Trimming removed 0 bases from V and 3 bases from J, with 3 bases in between. CDR3 size: 13 residues. Germline CDR1 reads DFQATT; CDR2 reads SNEGSKA (reference sequence). The CDR3: CSARDVYNSPLHF. In DNA, the CDR3 is TGCAGTGCTAGAGACGTCTATAATTCACCCCTCCACTTT.

CDR3 DNA: TGTGCCAGCAGGGGGGGGACTAGCGGAGCCTACGAGCAGTACTTC. This codes for CASRGGTSGAYEQYF. The chain joins TRBV28 to TRBJ2-7, with 11 nucleotides matching TRBD2. CDR1 is MDHEN and CDR2 is SYDVKM in the germline V gene. Trimming cost V 6 bases and J 2 bases; bases outside gene matches: 6. This CDR3 is built from 15 residues.

This clonotype appeared many times. An end of the junction differs from the germline gene, which may be a read error. The chain couples TRBV4-2 to TRBJ1-1, with TRBD1 as a possible D gene (5 bases). The CDR3 length is 13 residues. CDR1 LGHNA and CDR2 YNFKEQ come from the germline V gene. This CDR3 is CASSQDRNTEAFF. The DNA for the CDR3 is TGCGCCAGCAGCCAAGACAGGAACACTGAAGCTTTCTTT.